This is a list of T cell receptor beta chains from one sample in a study of blood T cells in healthy people across ages. TCRdb called the 5' RACE reads again in MiXCR, with one record for every CDR3 protein. This sample has hundreds of thousands of distinct CDR3 sequences, with 56% found just once. The material sequenced was blood. Every receptor here comes from a man aged 40-50 years in good health. Both conserved end residues are part of each CDR3. The order of the fields is D gene, J gene, V gene, clone size, CDR3 protein, CDR3 DNA. A D gene is named only where the DNA matches it firmly. A clone size is listed for some rows: how often the clone was seen (once, few, many), or a class if it is expanded.

TRBD1	TRBJ2-7	TRBV28	-	CASSFSLDLTGGSSYEQYF	TGTGCCAGCAGTTTTTCGCTGGACCTAACAGGGGGAAGCTCCTACGAGCAGTACTTC
-	TRBJ1-2	TRBV7-9	-	CASSLSIVGHRSGYTF	TGTGCCAGCAGCTTATCGATTGTGGGCCACCGTAGTGGCTACACCTTC
TRBD1	TRBJ1-5	TRBV20-1	-	CSARDRVQGAQPQHF	TGCAGTGCTAGAGATCGGGTACAGGGGGCTCAGCCCCAGCATTTT
TRBD1	TRBJ2-3	TRBV20-1	-	CSARDLQGASTDTQYF	TGCAGTGCTAGAGATCTACAGGGGGCGAGCACAGATACGCAGTATTTT
TRBD2	TRBJ2-3	TRBV9	once	CASSVLAGGGTDTQYF	TGTGCCAGCAGCGTCCTGGCGGGAGGGGGCACAGATACGCAGTATTTT
TRBD2	TRBJ2-3	TRBV24-1	-	CAVRTSGDSTDTQYF	TGTGCCGTCAGGACTAGCGGGGACAGCACAGATACGCAGTATTTT
-	TRBJ2-7	TRBV6-5	-	CASSYRAREYEQYF	TGTGCCAGCAGTTACCGGGCCAGGGAGTACGAGCAGTACTTC
TRBD2	TRBJ2-3	TRBV12-3/TRBV12-4	many	CASSLAGADTQYF	TGTGCCAGCAGCCTAGCGGGAGCCGATACGCAGTATTTT
-	TRBJ1-2	TRBV6-2/TRBV6-3	-	CASSSRPGTVYGYTF	TGTGCCAGCAGTTCGCGACCCGGGACCGTTTATGGCTACACCTTC
-	TRBJ1-4	TRBV5-1	-	CASSLSRMATNEKLFF	TGCGCCAGCAGCTTGTCCCGGATGGCAACTAATGAAAAACTGTTTTTT
-	TRBJ1-4	TRBV6-1	-	CASSEAGATTNEKLFF	TGTGCCAGCAGTGAAGCCGGGGCGACAACTAATGAAAAACTGTTTTTT
TRBD2	TRBJ2-7	TRBV15	few	CATSRLAGAAHEQYF	TGTGCCACCAGCAGACTAGCGGGAGCAGCCCACGAGCAGTACTTC
-	TRBJ1-5	TRBV6-6	-	CASSPSTGPQHF	TGTGCCAGCAGTCCCTCGACAGGCCCCCAGCATTTT
TRBD1	TRBJ1-4	TRBV7-9	-	CASSRDRGRNEKLFF	TGTGCCAGCAGTAGGGACAGGGGGCGAAATGAAAAACTGTTTTTT
-	TRBJ2-3	TRBV11-2	-	CASSSNGGVPAEGYTQYF	TGTGCCAGCAGCTCGAATGGAGGTGTCCCAGCCGAGGGGTATACGCAGTATTTT
TRBD2	TRBJ2-3	TRBV27	-	CASSLILAGSTDTQYF	TGTGCCAGCAGTTTAATCCTAGCGGGCAGCACAGATACGCAGTATTTT
-	TRBJ2-7	TRBV4-3	-	CASSQVGGRKTYEQYF	TGCGCCAGCAGCCAAGTCGGCGGCAGGAAGACCTACGAGCAGTACTTC
-	TRBJ2-1	TRBV29-1	-	CSVSLGNEQFF	TGCAGCGTTTCACTCGGGAATGAGCAGTTCTTC
TRBD2	TRBJ2-3	TRBV2	-	CASSGLAFTDTQYF	TGTGCCAGCAGTGGACTAGCCTTCACAGATACGCAGTATTTT
-	TRBJ1-5	TRBV29-1	-	CSVGGQNQPQHF	TGCAGCGTTGGGGGTCAAAATCAGCCCCAGCATTTT
TRBD2	TRBJ2-7	TRBV10-3	few	CAISDATSGRYEQYF	TGTGCCATCAGTGACGCTACTAGCGGGCGCTACGAGCAGTACTTC
-	TRBJ1-1	TRBV15	-	CATRDSGWDTEAFF	TGTGCCACCAGGGACAGTGGATGGGACACTGAAGCTTTCTTT
-	TRBJ2-1	TRBV6-1	-	CASSERPGGEQFF	TGTGCCAGCAGTGAACGCCCCGGCGGTGAGCAGTTCTTC
TRBD1	TRBJ2-5	TRBV9	-	CASSPSRGSYNEQYF	TGTGCCAGCAGCCCCAGCAGGGGGTCCTACAATGAGCAGTACTTC
TRBD1	TRBJ1-2	TRBV5-1	-	CASSRGRRGLLDGYTF	TGCGCCAGCAGCCGCGGACGCAGGGGGCTGTTGGATGGCTACACCTTC
-	TRBJ2-1	TRBV5-1	few	CASSSSGHEQFF	TGCGCCAGCAGCTCCTCGGGCCATGAGCAGTTCTTC
TRBD1	TRBJ2-2	TRBV6-2/TRBV6-3	-	CASSYLVWGAGTGNTGELFF	TGTGCCAGCAGTTACCTTGTGTGGGGCGCCGGGACAGGGAACACCGGGGAGCTGTTTTTT
TRBD2	TRBJ2-1	TRBV6-8	-	CASRSSGGAVNEQFF	TGTGCCAGCAGGTCTAGCGGGGGGGCCGTCAATGAGCAGTTCTTC